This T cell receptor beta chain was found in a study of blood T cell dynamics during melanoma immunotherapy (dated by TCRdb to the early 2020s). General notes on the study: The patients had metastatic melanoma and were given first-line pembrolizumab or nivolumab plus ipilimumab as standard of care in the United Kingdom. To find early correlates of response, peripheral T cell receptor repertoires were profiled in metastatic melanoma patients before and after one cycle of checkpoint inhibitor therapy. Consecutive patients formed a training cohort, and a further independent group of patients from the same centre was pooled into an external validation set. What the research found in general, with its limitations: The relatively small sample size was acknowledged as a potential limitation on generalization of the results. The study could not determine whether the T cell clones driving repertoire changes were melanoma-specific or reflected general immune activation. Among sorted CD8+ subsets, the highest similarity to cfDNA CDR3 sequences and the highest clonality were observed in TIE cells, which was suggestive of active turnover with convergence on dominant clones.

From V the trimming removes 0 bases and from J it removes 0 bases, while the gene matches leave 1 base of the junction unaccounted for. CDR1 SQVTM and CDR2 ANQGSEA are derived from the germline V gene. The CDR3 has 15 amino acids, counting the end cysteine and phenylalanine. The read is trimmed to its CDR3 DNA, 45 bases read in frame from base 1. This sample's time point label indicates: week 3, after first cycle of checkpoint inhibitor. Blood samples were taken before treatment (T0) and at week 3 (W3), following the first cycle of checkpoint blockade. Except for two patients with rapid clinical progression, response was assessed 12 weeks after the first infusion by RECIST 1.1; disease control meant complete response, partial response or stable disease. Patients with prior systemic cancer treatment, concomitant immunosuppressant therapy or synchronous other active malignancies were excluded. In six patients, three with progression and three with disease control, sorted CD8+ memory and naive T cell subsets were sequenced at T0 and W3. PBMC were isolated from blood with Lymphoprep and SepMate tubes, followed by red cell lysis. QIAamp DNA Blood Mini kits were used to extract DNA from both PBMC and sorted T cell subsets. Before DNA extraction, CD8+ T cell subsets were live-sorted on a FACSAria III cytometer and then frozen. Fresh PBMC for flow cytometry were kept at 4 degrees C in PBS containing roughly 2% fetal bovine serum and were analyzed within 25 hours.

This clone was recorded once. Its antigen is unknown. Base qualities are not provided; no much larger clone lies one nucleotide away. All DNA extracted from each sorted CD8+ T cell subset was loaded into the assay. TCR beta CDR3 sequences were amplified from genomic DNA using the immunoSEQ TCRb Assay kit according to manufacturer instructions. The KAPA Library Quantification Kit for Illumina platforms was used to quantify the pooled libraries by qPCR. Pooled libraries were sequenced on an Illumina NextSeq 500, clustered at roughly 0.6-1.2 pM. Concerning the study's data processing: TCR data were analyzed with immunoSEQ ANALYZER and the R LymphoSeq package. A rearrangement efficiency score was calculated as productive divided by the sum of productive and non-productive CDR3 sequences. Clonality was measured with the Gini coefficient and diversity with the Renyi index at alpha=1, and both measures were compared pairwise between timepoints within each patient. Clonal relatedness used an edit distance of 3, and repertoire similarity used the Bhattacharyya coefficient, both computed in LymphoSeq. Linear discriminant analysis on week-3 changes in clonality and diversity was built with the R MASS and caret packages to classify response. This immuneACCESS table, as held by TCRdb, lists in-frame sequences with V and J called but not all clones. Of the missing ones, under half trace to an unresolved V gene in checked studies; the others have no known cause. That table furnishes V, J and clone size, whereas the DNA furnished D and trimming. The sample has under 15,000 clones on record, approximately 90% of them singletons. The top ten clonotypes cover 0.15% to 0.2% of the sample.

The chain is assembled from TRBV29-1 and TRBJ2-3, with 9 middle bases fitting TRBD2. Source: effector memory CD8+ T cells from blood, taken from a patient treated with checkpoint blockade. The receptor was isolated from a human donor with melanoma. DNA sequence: TGCAGCGTTGAAGATCTAGCGGGAAGCACAGATACGCAGTATTTT. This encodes CSVEDLAGSTDTQYF.